This T cell receptor (beta chain) stems from a study of blood T cell repertoires in COVID-19. Using immunoSEQ multiplex PCR, the repertoire was profiled, and TCRdb retains in-frame clones only, with some absent. The sample has about 140,000 clones, over 80% seen once; the top ten hold around 6.2%. Enrollees, roughly 18 to 90 years old, lived in about two dozen US areas. This CDR3 is 13 amino acids long. V was trimmed by 0 bases and J by 2 bases, leaving 4 bases between them. Germline lookup yields CDR1 SGHVS and CDR2 FQNEAQ. The chain joins TRBV7-8 to TRBJ2-5; D unclear. The specimen was PBMCs or T cells enriched from blood (not recorded which). The sequence was obtained from a woman in her thirties or forties who had recovered from COVID-19. In DNA, the CDR3 is TGTGCCAGCAGCTTAGCCCCACAAGAGACCCAGTACTTC. The encoded protein is CASSLAPQETQYF.